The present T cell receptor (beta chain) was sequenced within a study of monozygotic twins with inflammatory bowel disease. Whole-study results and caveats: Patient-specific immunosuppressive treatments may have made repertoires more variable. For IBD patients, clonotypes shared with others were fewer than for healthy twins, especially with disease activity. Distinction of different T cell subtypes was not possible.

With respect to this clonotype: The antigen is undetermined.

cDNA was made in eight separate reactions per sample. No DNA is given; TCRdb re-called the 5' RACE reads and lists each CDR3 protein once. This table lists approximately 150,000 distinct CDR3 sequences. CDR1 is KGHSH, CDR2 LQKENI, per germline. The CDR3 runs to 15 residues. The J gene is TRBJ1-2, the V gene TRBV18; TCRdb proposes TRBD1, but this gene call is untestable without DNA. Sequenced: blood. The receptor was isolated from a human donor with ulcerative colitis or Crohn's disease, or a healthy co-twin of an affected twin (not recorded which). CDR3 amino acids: CASSQTGAGNYGYTF.